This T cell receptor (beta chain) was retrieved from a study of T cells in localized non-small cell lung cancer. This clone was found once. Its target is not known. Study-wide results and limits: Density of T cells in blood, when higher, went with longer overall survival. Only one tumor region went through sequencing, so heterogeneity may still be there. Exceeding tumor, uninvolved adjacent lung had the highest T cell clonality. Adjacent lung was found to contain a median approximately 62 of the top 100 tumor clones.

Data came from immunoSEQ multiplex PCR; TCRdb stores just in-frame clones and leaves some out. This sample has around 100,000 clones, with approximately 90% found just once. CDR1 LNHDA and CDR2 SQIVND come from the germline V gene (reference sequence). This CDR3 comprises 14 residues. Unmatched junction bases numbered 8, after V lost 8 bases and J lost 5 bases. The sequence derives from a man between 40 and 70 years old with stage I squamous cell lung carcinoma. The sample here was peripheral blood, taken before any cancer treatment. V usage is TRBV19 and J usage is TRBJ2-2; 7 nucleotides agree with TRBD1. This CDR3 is CASWTGSGTGELFF. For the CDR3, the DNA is TGTGCCAGTTGGACAGGCTCGGGGACCGGGGAGCTGTTTTTT. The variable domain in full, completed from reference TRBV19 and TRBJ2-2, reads DGGITQSPKYLFRKEGQNVTLSCEQNLNHDAMYWYRQDPGQGLRLIYYSQIVNDFQKGDIAEGYSVSREKKESFPLTVTSAQKNPTAFYLCASWTGSGTGELFFGEGSRLTVL.